This passage covers 19 T cell receptor beta chains from one sample sequenced in a study of T cell responses to AZD1222 COVID-19 vaccine. Assay: immunoSEQ multiplex PCR; the TCRdb copy retains only in-frame clones and omits some. The sample holds under 110,000 clones; approximately 90% are singletons and the top ten take approximately 1.3%. The specimen was peripheral blood, collected on day 0 of AZD1222 vaccination. The receptor source for this set is an adult in good health.

V is TRBV5-1 and J is TRBJ2-1; 8 bases are shared with TRBD1. The germline V gene has CDR1 SGHRS and CDR2 YFSETQ. The CDR3 loop spans 15 amino acids. V lost 1 base and J lost 0; bases outside the gene matches: 0. The CDR3 nucleotides read TGCGCCAGCAGCTTGACAGGGGGCTCCTACAATGAGCAGTTCTTC. It specifies CASSLTGGSYNEQFF.

The chain carries TRBV3-1 (or the pseudogene TRBV3-2) and TRBJ2-7, with D hard to call. Looked up from germline, CDR1 is LGHDT and CDR2 is YNNKEL (reference sequence). The CDR3 covers 17 residues. V lost 0 bases and J lost 2, with 17 bases in between. The CDR3 DNA reads as TGTGCCAGCAGCCAAGATGTGGGAAGTTCGGGTGCCTACGAGCAGTACTTC. It yields the protein CASSQDVGSSGAYEQYF.

The rearrangement uses TRBV5-3 and TRBJ1-3; D ambiguous. TRBV5-3 is placed among ORFs of uncertain function. The CDR3 length is 15 residues. V was shortened by 0 bases and J by 4 bases, with 11 bases between the two germline ends. The CDR3 region has the DNA TGTGCCAGAAGCTTGGCGGACGATCGCGGAAACACCATATATTTT. As protein: CARSLADDRGNTIYF.

The gene calls are TRBV29-1 and TRBJ1-1; D perhaps matches TRBD1 (6 bases). V gave up 0 bases and J gave up 8 bases, with 10 bases separating them. This CDR3 region has 12 residues. Germline V CDR1 and CDR2: SQVTM, ANQGSEA. CDR3: CSVEEGGAEAFF. CDR3 bases: TGCAGCGTTGAAGAAGGGGGAGCGGAAGCTTTCTTT. Using reference TRBV29-1 and TRBJ1-1 for the parts outside the CDR3, the full variable domain is SAVISQKPSRDICQRGTSLTIQCQVDSQVTMMFWYRQQPGQSLTLIATANQGSEATYESGFVIDKFPISRPNLTFSTLTVSNMSPEDSSIYLCSVEEGGAEAFFGQGTRLTVV.

The rearrangement uses TRBV15 and TRBJ1-2; no clear D. There are 13 residues in the CDR3. Germline V gives CDR1 LNHNV, CDR2 YYDKDF (reference sequence). Trimming pared 8 bases from V and 10 bases from J, leaving 20 bases between. CDR3 in amino acids: CATSSVNLADYTF. CDR3 coding DNA: TGTGCCACCTCCTCCGTCAACTTGGCGGACTACACCTTC.

This clone was counted between two and nine times. The rearrangement uses TRBV12-3 or TRBV12-4 and TRBJ1-2; possibly TRBD1 for D (6 bases). The CDR3 has 12 amino acids. Trimming stripped 6 bases from V and 7 bases from J, with 12 bases between. CDR3 coding DNA: TGTGCCAGCAGCCTTACAGGGTCTGGCTACACCTTC. Amino acids: CASSLTGSGYTF.

The V and J genes are TRBV27 and TRBJ1-2; TRBD1 agrees at 9 bases. This CDR3 has 14 amino acids. J lost 8 bases, V lost 6 bases, and 10 bases had no gene match. Looked up from germline, CDR1 is MNHEY and CDR2 is SMNVEV (reference sequence). CDR3 sequence reads: CASSRTGDSRGYTF. The CDR3 nucleotides read TGTGCCAGCAGCCGGACAGGGGATTCGAGAGGCTACACCTTC.

This sequence joins TRBV5-5 and TRBJ2-1, with D perhaps given as TRBD1 or TRBD2 (5 bases each). CDR1 is SGHKS, CDR2 YYEKEE, per germline (reference sequence). The V gene lost 0 bases and the J gene lost 6 bases, with 13 bases spanning the gap. The CDR3 runs 15 residues. In nucleotides, the CDR3 is TGTGCCAGCAGCTTGGGGGACGGATTTAGCAATGAGCAGTTCTTC. Translating it yields CASSLGDGFSNEQFF.

V is TRBV27 and J is TRBJ2-3, with 11 nucleotides matching TRBD2. V shed 7 bases, J shed 3 bases, and the junction held 6 bases outside the gene matches. Germline lookup yields CDR1 MNHEY and CDR2 SMNVEV (reference sequence). The CDR3 length is 15 residues. The CDR3 bases are TGTGCCAGCAATATAGCGGGGGGGCAAACAGATACGCAGTATTTT. Encoded protein: CASNIAGGQTDTQYF.

The CDR3 loop is CASSVVSGGTGIDTQYF. CDR3 sequence (DNA): TGTGCCAGCAGCGTAGTGTCGGGGGGAACAGGGATAGATACGCAGTATTTT. The gene calls are TRBV9 and TRBJ2-3; possibly TRBD2 for D (7 bases). The V and J ends lost 0 bases and 5 bases respectively, with 19 bases between them. The germline V gene has CDR1 SGDLS and CDR2 YYNGEE. The CDR3 runs 17 residues.

CDR3 coding DNA: TGTGCCAGCACCCCCGCTATGAACACTGAAGCTTTCTTT. Translating it yields CASTPAMNTEAFF. The chain employs TRBV28 and TRBJ1-1; D not certain. Germline values: CDR1 MDHEN, CDR2 SYDVKM. The CDR3 loop spans 13 amino acids. The ends were cut back, 7 bases at V and 0 bases at J, with 9 bases in the middle.

The rearrangement uses TRBV7-9 and TRBJ1-2; D perhaps matches TRBD1 (5 bases). Between the trimmed V and J ends, which lost 4 bases and 7 bases, there was a span of 19 bases. Germline values: CDR1 SEHNR, CDR2 FQNEAQ (reference sequence). CDR3 size: 15 residues. CDR3 sequence reads: CASSSSGLPTGGYTF. Written as DNA, the CDR3 is TGTGCCAGCAGCTCATCGGGACTCCCAACAGGTGGCTACACCTTC. Full variable domain (remainder filled in from reference TRBV7-9 and TRBJ1-2): DTGVSQNPRHKITKRGQNVTFRCDPISEHNRLYWYRQTLGQGPEFLTYFQNEAQLEKSRLLSDRFSAERPKGSFSTLEIQRTEQGDSAMYLCASSSSGLPTGGYTFGSGTRLTVV.

CDR3 sequence reads: CASSPRQVGEAFF. The CDR3 region has the DNA TGTGCCAGTAGTCCACGACAGGTTGGCGAAGCTTTCTTT. This sequence joins TRBV19 and TRBJ1-1; D perhaps matches TRBD1 (6 bases). CDR3 length: 13 amino acids. CDR1 LNHDA and CDR2 SQIVND come from the germline V gene (reference sequence). The V and J ends lost 5 bases and 8 bases respectively, with 15 bases between them.

The J gene is TRBJ1-3, the V gene TRBV5-4; D is unresolved. This CDR3 contains 16 residues. In germline, CDR1 is SGHNT, CDR2 YYREEE (reference sequence). V dropped 7 bases and J dropped 8 bases, with 25 bases sitting between them. CDR3 residues: CASGEKTRAGEDTIYF. The CDR3 DNA reads TGTGCCAGCGGGGAGAAGACCCGGGCGGGAGAGGACACCATATATTTT.

The chain has TRBV28 and TRBJ1-4; possible D gene TRBD1, 5 bases. Trimming shortened V by 7 bases and J by 7 bases, and 16 bases separated the two germline ends. The CDR3 runs 14 residues. Germline V gene data show CDR1 as MDHEN and CDR2 as SYDVKM. The DNA for the CDR3 is TGTGCCAGCAACCTCGTGGCGGGGGGTGAAAAACTGTTTTTT. Protein: CASNLVAGGEKLFF.

This chain connects TRBV27 to TRBJ1-6; weak D call: TRBD1 (5 bases). The CDR3 has 15 amino acids. Trimming left V 7 bases short and J 7 bases short, with 17 bases between. Germline V CDR1 and CDR2: MNHEY, SMNVEV (reference sequence). The CDR3 here is CASKTGDLRNSPLHF. DNA for the CDR3: TGTGCCAGCAAGACGGGGGATCTCCGGAATTCACCCCTCCACTTT.

The chain is built from TRBV27 and TRBJ1-4; D unresolved. The germline V gene encodes CDR1 MNHEY and CDR2 SMNVEV (reference sequence). V was pared by 3 bases and J by 10 bases, with 12 bases between. This CDR3 contains 13 residues. The CDR3: CASSFGRGGKLFF. The DNA for the CDR3 is TGTGCCAGCAGTTTCGGACGAGGAGGAAAACTGTTTTTT.

The chain is built from TRBV5-5 and TRBJ2-7; perhaps TRBD1 as D (6 bases). This CDR3 contains 19 residues. The germline V gene encodes CDR1 SGHKS and CDR2 YYEKEE (reference sequence). V gave up 4 bases and J gave up 1 base, with 27 bases separating them. CDR3 protein: CASSPTAPLDRAISYEQYF. The CDR3 DNA reads TGTGCCAGCAGCCCTACGGCTCCATTGGACAGAGCAATTTCCTACGAGCAGTACTTC. The whole variable domain, remainder taken from reference TRBV5-5 and TRBJ2-7, is DAGVTQSPTHLIKTRGQQVTLRCSPISGHKSVSWYQQVLGQGPQFIFQYYEKEERGRGNFPDRFSARQFPNYSSELNVNALLLGDSALYLCASSPTAPLDRAISYEQYFGPGTRLTVT.

This clone showed up just once. The chain recombines TRBV5-5 with TRBJ2-7; no clear D gene. Germline V gives CDR1 SGHKS, CDR2 YYEKEE (reference sequence). CDR3 size: 14 residues. The germline V and J ends were trimmed by 4 bases and 0 bases, with 11 bases remaining between them. CDR3 protein: CASSPIPLSYEQYF. CDR3 nucleotides: TGTGCCAGCAGCCCTATCCCACTCTCCTACGAGCAGTACTTC.